The subject of this entry is one T cell receptor (beta chain). This record belongs to a study of cytomegalovirus exposure and HLA in healthy donors. The donors were part of the validation cohort of roughly 110 subjects. That cohort was separate from the first cohort, which comprised 500 to 850 subjects. J was trimmed by 3 bases and V by 5 bases; bases with no gene match: 8. The V gene's germline CDR1 is SGHNT and CDR2 YYREEE (reference sequence). CDR3 length: 15 amino acids. Measured with immunoSEQ multiplex PCR; TCRdb has only the in-frame clones, and not every one. Here the sample spans roughly 82,000 clones, about 92% being singletons.

The sequence derives from a young man in good health and CMV-seronegative. This chain uses TRBV5-4 with TRBJ2-1; 7 bases map to TRBD2. The sequenced sample consisted of PBMCs. The CDR3 nucleotides are TGTGCCAGCAGTCCGGGACTACGAAACTACAATGAGCAGTTCTTC. Translated: CASSPGLRNYNEQFF.